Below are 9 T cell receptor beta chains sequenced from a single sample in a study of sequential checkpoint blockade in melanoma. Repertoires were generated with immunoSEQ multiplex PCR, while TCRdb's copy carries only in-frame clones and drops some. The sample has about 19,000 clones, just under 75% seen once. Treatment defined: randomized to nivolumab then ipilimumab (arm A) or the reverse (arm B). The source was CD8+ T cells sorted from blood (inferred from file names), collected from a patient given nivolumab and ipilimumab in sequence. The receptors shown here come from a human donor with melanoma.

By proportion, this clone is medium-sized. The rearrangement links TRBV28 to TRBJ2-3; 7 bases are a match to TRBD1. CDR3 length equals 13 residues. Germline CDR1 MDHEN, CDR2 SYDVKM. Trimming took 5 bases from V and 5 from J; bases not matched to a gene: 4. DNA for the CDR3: TGTGCCAGCAGTAGGGACAGCCAAGATACGCAGTATTTT. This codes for CASSRDSQDTQYF.

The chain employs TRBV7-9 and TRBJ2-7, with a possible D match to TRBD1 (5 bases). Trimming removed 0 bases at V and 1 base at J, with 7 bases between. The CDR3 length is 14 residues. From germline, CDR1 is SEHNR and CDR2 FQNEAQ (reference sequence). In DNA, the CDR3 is TGTGCCAGCAGCTTAGCGGGGCCGTCCTACGAGCAGTACTTC. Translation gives CASSLAGPSYEQYF. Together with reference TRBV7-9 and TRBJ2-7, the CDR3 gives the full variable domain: DTGVSQNPRHKITKRGQNVTFRCDPISEHNRLYWYRQTLGQGPEFLTYFQNEAQLEKSRLLSDRFSAERPKGSFSTLEIQRTEQGDSAMYLCASSLAGPSYEQYFGPGTRLTVT.

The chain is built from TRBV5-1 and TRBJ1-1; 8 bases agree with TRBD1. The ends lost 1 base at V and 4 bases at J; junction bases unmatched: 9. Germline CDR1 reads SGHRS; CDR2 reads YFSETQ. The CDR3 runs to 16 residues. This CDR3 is CASSLSQGAASTEAFF. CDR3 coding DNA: TGCGCCAGCAGCTTGTCCCAGGGGGCTGCGAGCACTGAAGCTTTCTTT.

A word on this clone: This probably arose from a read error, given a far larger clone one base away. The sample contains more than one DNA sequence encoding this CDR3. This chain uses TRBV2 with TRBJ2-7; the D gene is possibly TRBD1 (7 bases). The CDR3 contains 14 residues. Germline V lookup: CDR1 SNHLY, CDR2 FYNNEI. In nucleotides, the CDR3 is TGTGCCAGCATGCGGGACAGTTTAGCTTACGACCAGTACTTC. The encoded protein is CASMRDSLAYDQYF.

CDR3 in amino acids: CASSQDGGGNRGRYEQYF. CDR3 coding DNA: TGTGCCAGCAGCCAAGATGGCGGCGGGAACAGGGGGCGATACGAGCAGTACTTC. This rearrangement joins TRBV14 to TRBJ2-7; 9 nucleotides agree with TRBD1. CDR1 is SGHDN, CDR2 FVKESK, per germline. Trimming at V came to 0 bases and at J to 4 bases, leaving 13 bases not matched to a gene. This CDR3 contains 18 residues.

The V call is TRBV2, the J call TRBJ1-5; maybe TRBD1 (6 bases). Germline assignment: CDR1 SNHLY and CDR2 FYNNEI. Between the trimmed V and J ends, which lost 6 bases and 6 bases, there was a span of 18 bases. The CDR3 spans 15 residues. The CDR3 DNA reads TGTGCCAGCAGCGTTACAGGGTCTTTGGGTCAGCCCCAGCATTTT. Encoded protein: CASSVTGSLGQPQHF.

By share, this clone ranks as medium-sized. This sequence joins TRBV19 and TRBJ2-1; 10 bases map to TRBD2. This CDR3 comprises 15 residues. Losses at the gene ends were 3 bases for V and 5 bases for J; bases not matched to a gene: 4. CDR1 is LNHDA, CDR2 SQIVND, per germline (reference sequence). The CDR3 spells CASSILLAGNNEQFF. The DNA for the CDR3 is TGTGCCAGTAGTATTCTACTAGCGGGAAACAATGAGCAGTTCTTC. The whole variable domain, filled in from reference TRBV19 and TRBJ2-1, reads DGGITQSPKYLFRKEGQNVTLSCEQNLNHDAMYWYRQDPGQGLRLIYYSQIVNDFQKGDIAEGYSVSREKKESFPLTVTSAQKNPTAFYLCASSILLAGNNEQFFGPGTRLTVL.

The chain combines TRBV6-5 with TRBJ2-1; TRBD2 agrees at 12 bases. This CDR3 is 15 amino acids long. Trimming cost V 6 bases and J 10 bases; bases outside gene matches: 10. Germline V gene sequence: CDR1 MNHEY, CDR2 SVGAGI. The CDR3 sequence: CASRWLAGGPGEQFF. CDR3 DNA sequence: TGTGCCAGCAGGTGGCTAGCGGGAGGGCCAGGAGAGCAGTTCTTC.

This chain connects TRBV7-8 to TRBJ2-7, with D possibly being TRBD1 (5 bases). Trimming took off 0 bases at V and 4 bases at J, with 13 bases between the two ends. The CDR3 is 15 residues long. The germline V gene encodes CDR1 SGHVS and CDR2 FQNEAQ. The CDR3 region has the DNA TGTGCCAGCAGCTTAGCCCAGGGCCTCTGGTACGAGCAGTACTTC. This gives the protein CASSLAQGLWYEQYF.